Presented here are 32 T cell receptor beta chains from one specimen sequenced in a study of cytomegalovirus exposure and HLA in healthy donors. The PCR used 60 Vbeta and 13 Jbeta primers. Assay used: immunoSEQ multiplex PCR; TCRdb lists only in-frame clones, some missing. The table records 200,000 or so clones, about two thirds of them present only once. Sequenced sample: PBMCs. The receptors were gathered from a man aged 35-49 years in good health and CMV-seropositive.

The rearrangement uses TRBV5-1 and TRBJ2-5, with D possibly matching TRBD1 (6 bases). Germline V CDR1 and CDR2: SGHRS, YFSETQ. The CDR3 has 15 residues. V lost 0 bases, J lost 1 base, and 10 bases lay in between. CDR3 amino acids: CASSLAGTSQETQYF. The CDR3 bases are TGCGCCAGCAGCTTGGCCGGGACATCCCAAGAGACCCAGTACTTC.

In DNA, the CDR3 is TGCGCCAGCAGCCCGCTCCCCCCGGGGGGCGCATACAATGAGCAGTTCTTC. Translation: CASSPLPPGGAYNEQFF. This rearrangement joins TRBV4-1 to TRBJ2-1, with TRBD2 as a possible D gene (7 bases). Trimming pared 4 bases from V and 4 bases from J, leaving 20 bases between. Germline V gene data show CDR1 as MGHRA and CDR2 as YSYEKL. The CDR3 sequence is 17 residues long.

This chain links TRBV5-1 with TRBJ2-1, with TRBD1 as a possible D gene (6 bases). The CDR3 extends over 12 amino acids. Germline V lookup: CDR1 SGHRS, CDR2 YFSETQ. V gave up 4 bases and J gave up 14 bases, with 16 bases separating them. The CDR3, as DNA: TGCGCCAGCAGCACCGGGACAACCAGGGAGTTCTTC. Its translation is CASSTGTTREFF.

The chain links TRBV19 to TRBJ2-1, with 12 bases lining up with TRBD2. V lost 1 base and J lost 8; bases outside the gene matches: 3. Per germline, CDR1 LNHDA and CDR2 SQIVND (reference sequence). The CDR3 sequence is 15 residues long. CDR3 amino acids: CASSIGLAGGHEQFF. The CDR3 DNA reads as TGTGCCAGTAGTATAGGGCTAGCGGGGGGGCATGAGCAGTTCTTC.

This clone was detected a few times. The chain joins TRBV7-9 to TRBJ2-7, with D possibly TRBD1 on 6 matching bases. Trimming shortened V by 3 bases and J by 2 bases, and 11 bases separated the two germline ends. Per the germline V gene, CDR1 is SEHNR and CDR2 is FQNEAQ (reference sequence). The CDR3 has 14 amino acids. The CDR3: CASSFGGQTYEQYF. The CDR3 DNA is TGTGCCAGCAGCTTCGGCGGACAGACCTACGAGCAGTACTTC.

The chain has TRBV9 and TRBJ2-5; the match to TRBD2 covers 8 bases. This CDR3 comprises 17 residues. With V trimmed by 0 bases and J by 4 bases, 11 bases remained unmatched. CDR1 is SGDLS and CDR2 is YYNGEE in the germline V gene. The CDR3 nucleotides read TGTGCCAGCAGCGTAGGGGACGGGGGGGCGGTGGGAGAGACCCAGTACTTC. This translates into CASSVGDGGAVGETQYF.

In this sample, this clone turned up many times. The V and J genes are TRBV7-8 and TRBJ1-1; 7 nucleotides line up with TRBD1. CDR1 is SGHVS and CDR2 is FQNEAQ in the germline V gene. The CDR3 spans 15 residues. V shed 4 bases, J shed 4 bases, and the junction held 9 bases outside the gene matches. CDR3: CASSSGGSLGTEAFF. In DNA, the CDR3 is TGTGCCAGCAGCTCAGGGGGTTCGCTGGGCACTGAAGCTTTCTTT.

This clone was recorded only once. CDR3 sequence reads: CASSPGLEYEQYF. CDR3 bases: TGTGCCAGCAGCCCCGGCCTAGAATACGAGCAGTACTTC. The chain employs TRBV5-5 and TRBJ2-7; no reliable D call. V was pared by 4 bases and J by 4 bases, with 12 bases between. CDR1 SGHKS and CDR2 YYEKEE come from the germline V gene (reference sequence). The CDR3 has 13 residues.

The gene calls are TRBV25-1 and TRBJ1-2, with TRBD1 as a possible D gene (6 bases). The CDR3 extends over 13 amino acids. Germline V lookup: CDR1 MGHDK, CDR2 SYGVNS. The V end was cut by 7 bases, the J end by 2 bases, with 11 bases between. Written as DNA, the CDR3 is TGTGCCAGCAAACCTCAGGGGAACTATGGCTACACCTTC. As protein: CASKPQGNYGYTF.

Of note for this clone: Other DNA sequences in the same sample also yield this CDR3. This rearrangement joins TRBV2 to TRBJ2-5; TRBD1 matches 8 bases. The ends lost 6 bases at V and 4 bases at J; junction bases unmatched: 1. Germline assignment: CDR1 SNHLY and CDR2 FYNNEI. There are 12 residues in the CDR3. The CDR3 is CASRGQVETQYF. As DNA, the CDR3 is TGTGCCAGCAGGGGACAGGTAGAGACCCAGTACTTC.

The gene calls are TRBV10-2 and TRBJ1-4, with D hard to call. CDR1 WSHSY and CDR2 SAAADI come from the germline V gene. V shed 6 bases and J shed 6 bases, with 11 bases lying between them. This CDR3 has 13 residues. CDR3 loop: CASRDLGDEKLFF. The CDR3 region has the DNA TGCGCCAGCAGGGACTTAGGAGATGAAAAACTGTTTTTT.

As DNA, the CDR3 is TGTGCCAGCAGCACCCGACAGTTAATACTCCTAAACAATGAGCAGTTCTTC. Protein: CASSTRQLILLNNEQFF. The chain is built from TRBV7-8 and TRBJ2-1; tentative D call: TRBD1 (5 bases). This CDR3 spans 17 amino acids. Trimming removed 5 bases from V and 5 bases from J, with 22 bases in between. Germline V gene data show CDR1 as SGHVS and CDR2 as FQNEAQ. The whole variable domain, filled in from reference TRBV7-8 and TRBJ2-1, reads GAGVSQSPRYKVAKRGQDVALRCDPISGHVSLFWYQQALGQGPEFLTYFQNEAQLDKSGLPSDRFFAERPEGSVSTLKIQRTQQEDSAVYLCASSTRQLILLNNEQFFGPGTRLTVL.

This sequence joins TRBV27 and TRBJ1-6; TRBD1 might be the D (5 bases). V lost 2 bases and J lost 2, with 13 bases in between. CDR1 and CDR2 from the germline V gene are MNHEY and SMNVEV (reference sequence). This CDR3 is 17 amino acids long. The CDR3 is CASSLRAGLPYNSPLHF. The CDR3 nucleotides are TGTGCCAGCAGTTTAAGGGCAGGGCTACCCTATAATTCACCCCTCCACTTT.

This sequence joins TRBV7-3 and TRBJ2-5; perhaps TRBD2 as D (5 bases). The CDR3 has 13 amino acids. Germline V CDR1 and CDR2: SGHTA, FQGTGA. The germline V and J ends were trimmed by 0 bases and 5 bases, with 7 bases remaining between them. CDR3 region: CASSLTGGETQYF. CDR3 in DNA: TGTGCCAGCAGCTTAACGGGCGGGGAGACCCAGTACTTC.

This clone appeared a few times. The chain recombines TRBV1 with TRBJ2-3; the DNA was not used to check the table's D call, TRBD2. TRBV1 is marked as a pseudogene. This CDR3 has 21 amino acids. The CDR3, as DNA: TGCACCAGCAGCCCTCCCCTGGGGCCGGCTAGCGGGTTAACCTCGGCGGATACGCAGTATTTT. Translating it yields CTSSPPLGPASGLTSADTQYF.

This clone was counted a single time. The chain carries TRBV7-2 and TRBJ1-4; TRBD1 is a possible D gene (5 bases). From germline, CDR1 is SGHTA and CDR2 FQGNSA. The CDR3 is 14 amino acids. V was cut by 5 bases and J by 5 bases, with 12 bases left in between. The CDR3, as DNA: TGTGCCAGCAGCCCCGGGGGAATAAATGAAAAACTGTTTTTT. It is translated as CASSPGGINEKLFF.

The CDR3 region is CASTTGSGGGNQPQHF. For the CDR3, the DNA is TGTGCCAGTACCACTGGCTCTGGTGGAGGAAATCAGCCCCAGCATTTT. The chain carries TRBV19 and TRBJ1-5, with D uncertain. Trimming took off 7 bases at V and 4 bases at J, with 20 bases between the two ends. This CDR3 is 16 amino acids long. Germline CDR1 is LNHDA and CDR2 is SQIVND (reference sequence).

This clone was seen just once. This rearrangement joins TRBV2 to TRBJ1-3, with 7 bases matching TRBD1. The germline V gene has CDR1 SNHLY and CDR2 FYNNEI. The CDR3 spans 16 residues. V shed 4 bases, J shed 0 bases, and the junction held 6 bases outside the gene matches. This CDR3 reads CASSARGQLSGNTIYF. CDR3 DNA: TGTGCCAGCAGTGCAAGGGGGCAACTCTCTGGAAACACCATATATTTT.

The gene calls are TRBV4-2 and TRBJ2-2, with D possibly being TRBD1 (6 bases). This CDR3 comprises 14 residues. V was shortened by 1 base and J by 5 bases, with 8 bases between the two germline ends. Germline values: CDR1 LGHNA, CDR2 YNFKEQ. CDR3 protein: CASSQGQGTGELFF. The DNA for the CDR3 is TGTGCCAGCAGCCAAGGCCAGGGGACCGGGGAGCTGTTTTTT.

This clone was found once. The CDR3 spells CASSDAGGINSPLHF. The CDR3 nucleotides are TGTGCCAGCAGTGACGCTGGCGGGATAAATTCACCCCTCCACTTT. The genes are TRBV2 and TRBJ1-6; no definite D call. Germline V lookup: CDR1 SNHLY, CDR2 FYNNEI. V gave up 3 bases and J gave up 7 bases, with 13 bases separating them. The CDR3 is made up of 15 amino acids.

The table lists this clone with a few counts. CDR3 sequence (DNA): TGTGCCAGCAGCCACCCGGGGGGACAAGAGACCCAGTACTTC. This translates into CASSHPGGQETQYF. This chain joins TRBV7-9 and TRBJ2-5; 7 bases agree with TRBD2. Germline CDR1 SEHNR, CDR2 FQNEAQ (reference sequence). V was clipped by 5 bases and J by 2 bases; unmatched bases: 5. This CDR3 is 14 amino acids long.

J is TRBJ2-2 and V is TRBV6-5; TRBD1 might be the D (6 bases). V dropped 5 bases and J dropped 2 bases, with 12 bases sitting between them. Per the germline V gene, CDR1 is MNHEY and CDR2 is SVGAGI. The CDR3 contains 15 residues. CDR3 DNA: TGTGCCAGCAGTCGGTACAGGGATAACACCGGGGAGCTGTTTTTT. Its protein product is CASSRYRDNTGELFF.

The DNA for the CDR3 is TGTGCCACCAGCAGCGGGACACACGTCATGAACACTGAAGCTTTCTTT. Its translation is CATSSGTHVMNTEAFF. The chain has TRBV15 and TRBJ1-1; weak D call: TRBD1 (6 bases). The CDR3 covers 16 residues. Germline V lookup: CDR1 LNHNV, CDR2 YYDKDF (reference sequence). V dropped 3 bases and J dropped 0 bases, with 14 bases sitting between them. The whole variable domain, remainder taken from reference TRBV15 and TRBJ1-1, is DAMVIQNPRYQVTQFGKPVTLSCSQTLNHNVMYWYQQKSSQAPKLLFHYYDKDFNNEADTPDNFQSRRPNTSFCFLDIRSPGLGDTAMYLCATSSGTHVMNTEAFFGQGTRLTVV.

This chain connects TRBV5-6 to TRBJ2-2; weak D call: TRBD1 (6 bases). The CDR3 consists of 13 residues. Germline V CDR1 and CDR2: SGHDT, YYEEEE. The germline V and J ends were trimmed by 2 bases and 7 bases, with 9 bases remaining between them. Written as DNA, the CDR3 is TGTGCCAGCAGCTTCCAGGGGTTCGGGGAGCTGTTTTTT. This encodes CASSFQGFGELFF.

This chain links TRBV5-1 with TRBJ2-4, with a possible D match to TRBD1 (5 bases). The CDR3 totals 15 residues. Deletions cut 0 bases from V and 5 bases from J, with 12 bases between. Germline V CDR1 and CDR2: SGHRS, YFSETQ. The CDR3 DNA follows: TGCGCCAGCAGCTTGGACAGTTGGGGCCAAAACATTCAGTACTTC. Translating gives CASSLDSWGQNIQYF.

This clone showed up just once. This chain joins TRBV29-1 and TRBJ2-7; D remains ambiguous. CDR1 SQVTM and CDR2 ANQGSEA come from the germline V gene. There are 11 residues in the CDR3. Trimming removed 0 bases at V and 4 bases at J, with 4 bases between. CDR3 sequence reads: CSVEDLYEQYF. The CDR3 nucleotides are TGCAGCGTTGAAGATCTGTACGAGCAGTACTTC.

This chain joins TRBV27 and TRBJ1-5, with a possible D match to TRBD1 (6 bases). V lost 3 bases and J 4 bases, leaving 10 bases between the germline ends. The CDR3 sequence is 14 residues long. From germline, CDR1 is MNHEY and CDR2 SMNVEV (reference sequence). CDR3 nucleotide sequence: TGTGCCAGCAGTTTTAGGGGGGGGAATCAGCCCCAGCATTTT. Residues: CASSFRGGNQPQHF.

CDR3 DNA sequence: TGTGCCAGCAGCCACCGATCGAGCTCCTACAATGAGCAGTTCTTC. It codes for CASSHRSSSYNEQFF. This sequence joins TRBV6-5 and TRBJ2-1; D unresolved. The CDR3 is 15 amino acids. Germline V gives CDR1 MNHEY, CDR2 SVGAGI. V was shortened by 6 bases and J by 0 bases, with 12 bases between the two germline ends.

Only one count was recorded for this clone. The gene calls are TRBV11-2 and TRBJ1-5; D is undetermined. The CDR3 is made up of 12 amino acids. Germline V gene lookup returns CDR1 SGHAT and CDR2 FQNNGV. V shed 1 base and J shed 6 bases, with 4 bases lying between them. The CDR3 loop is CASSLGGQPQHF. CDR3 in DNA: TGTGCCAGCAGCTTAGGCGGTCAGCCCCAGCATTTT.

There are a few counts of this clone. This rearrangement joins TRBV7-9 to TRBJ2-5; D gene ambiguous. The CDR3 has 14 amino acids. Germline V CDR1 and CDR2: SEHNR, FQNEAQ (reference sequence). Trimming shortened V by 5 bases and J by 2 bases, and 12 bases separated the two germline ends. CDR3 coding DNA: TGTGCCAGCAGCCCAGTGGCATATCAAGAGACCCAGTACTTC. Translation gives CASSPVAYQETQYF.

In DNA form, the CDR3 reads TGTGCCACCAGCAGAGAACCAACCAGGGGGCGCGGTAACATTCAGTACTTC. Amino acid sequence: CATSREPTRGRGNIQYF. This chain connects TRBV15 to TRBJ2-4, with TRBD1 matching 8 bases. This CDR3 region has 17 residues. J was trimmed by 7 bases and V by 0 bases; bases with no gene match: 11. Germline V lookup: CDR1 LNHNV, CDR2 YYDKDF (reference sequence). Full variable domain (rest looked up from reference TRBV15 and TRBJ2-4): DAMVIQNPRYQVTQFGKPVTLSCSQTLNHNVMYWYQQKSSQAPKLLFHYYDKDFNNEADTPDNFQSRRPNTSFCFLDIRSPGLGDTAMYLCATSREPTRGRGNIQYFGAGTRLSVL.

This chain joins TRBV11-2 and TRBJ2-7; TRBD1 matches at 7 bases. This CDR3 spans 16 amino acids. The V and J ends lost 3 bases and 0 bases, in that order; junction bases with no gene match: 8. Germline V CDR1 and CDR2: SGHAT, FQNNGV. CDR3 loop: CASSFKSGTDSYEQYF. The CDR3 DNA reads as TGTGCCAGCAGCTTTAAATCCGGGACAGACTCCTACGAGCAGTACTTC.